This T cell receptor (beta chain) came from a study of T-cell reconstitution after alpha-beta-depleted transplantation in children. This clonotype was seen many times. Researchers prepared the TCRbeta library using unique molecular identifiers, the study reports. TCRdb reanalysed the PCR reads using MiXCR and keeps one entry per CDR3 protein. The sample includes hundreds of thousands of distinct CDR3 sequences, about 12% of them seen just once. CDR3 size: 14 residues. V was cut by 6 bases and J by 5 bases, with 14 bases left in between. This rearrangement joins TRBV12-3 or TRBV12-4 to TRBJ1-5; D possibly corresponds to TRBD1 (6 bases). This clonotype was obtained from a girl aged 2 to 9 with congenital amegakaryocytic thrombocytopenia, due to receive a stem cell transplant. Material: PBMCs, obtained before TCRalphabeta/CD19-depleted stem cell transplant. CDR3: CASSLHRDDQPQHF. The CDR3 DNA follows: TGTGCCAGCAGCCTGCACAGGGACGATCAGCCCCAGCATTTT.